This T cell receptor (beta chain) was sequenced during a study of CD8+ T cells in alopecia areata. The CDR3 contains 12 residues. The V gene's germline CDR1 is SGHAT and CDR2 FQDESV (reference sequence). The J segment lost 6 bases and the V segment lost 6 bases, leaving 5 bases of the junction unmatched. Treatment indicated: oral pan-JAK inhibitor, 5-10 mg twice daily. The authors extracted RNA and reverse transcribed it into cDNA as the sequencing template. Clones were sequenced by immunoSEQ multiplex PCR, and TCRdb holds only the in-frame ones, with some missing. The data hold more than 100,000 clones, with 50% to 55% observed a single time.

The genes are TRBV11-1 and TRBJ2-7, with 7 positions matching TRBD1. This receptor was obtained from a human donor with alopecia areata. The sample in question was CD4+ T cells sorted from blood, obtained at week 4, from a patient treated with tofacitinib. In nucleotides, the CDR3 is TGTGCCAGCAGGAGGGGGCTCGGCGAGCAGTACTTC. As protein: CASRRGLGEQYF.